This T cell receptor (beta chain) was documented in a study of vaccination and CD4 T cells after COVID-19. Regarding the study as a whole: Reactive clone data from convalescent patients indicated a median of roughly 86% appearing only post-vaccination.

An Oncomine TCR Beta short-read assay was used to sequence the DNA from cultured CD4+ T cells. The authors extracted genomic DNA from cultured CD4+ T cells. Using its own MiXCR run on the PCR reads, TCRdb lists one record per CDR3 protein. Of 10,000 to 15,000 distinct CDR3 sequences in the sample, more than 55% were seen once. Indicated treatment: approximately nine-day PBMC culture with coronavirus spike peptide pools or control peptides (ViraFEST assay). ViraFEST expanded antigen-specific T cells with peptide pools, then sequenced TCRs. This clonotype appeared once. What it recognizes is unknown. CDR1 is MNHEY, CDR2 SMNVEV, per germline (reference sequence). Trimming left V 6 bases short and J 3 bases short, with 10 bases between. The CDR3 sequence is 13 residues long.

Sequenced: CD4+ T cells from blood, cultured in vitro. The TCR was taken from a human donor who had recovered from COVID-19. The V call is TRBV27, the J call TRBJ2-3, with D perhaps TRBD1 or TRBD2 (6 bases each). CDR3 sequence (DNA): TGTGCCAGCAGGACGGGGGCGACAGATACGCAGTATTTT. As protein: CASRTGATDTQYF.